These T cell receptor beta chains were read from a single sample in a study of vaccination effects on CD4 cells after COVID-19. Their antigen targets remain unknown. The protocol was immunoSEQ multiplex PCR, while the TCRdb copy is restricted to in-frame clones and leaves out a portion. The sample contains under 80,000 clones, more than 70% of which appear only once. Material: CD4+ T cells from PBMCs cultured with HCoV-229E spike peptides, obtained after COVID-19 vaccination. The receptors stem from a human donor who received a COVID-19 vaccine. Both conserved end residues are part of each CDR3. The D gene is left open where the match is weak. For some rows the clone size is stated as once, few or many, or as a class when expanded; others skip it.

abundance	v_gene	d_gene	j_gene	CDR3nt	CDR3aa
.	TRBV5-8	TRBD2	TRBJ2-2	TGTGCCAGCAGTTCCCTAGCGGGGGGCACCGGGGAGCTGTTTTTT	CASSSLAGGTGELFF
.	TRBV28	.	TRBJ1-5	TGTGCCAGCAGTTCGGGACATCAGCCCCAGCATTTT	CASSSGHQPQHF
.	TRBV3-1/TRBV3-2	.	TRBJ2-5	TGTGCCAGCACCGCAAGGGGGAGGGGGGGCAGAGAGACCCAGTACTTC	CASTARGRGGRETQYF
.	TRBV4-1	TRBD2	TRBJ2-3	TGCGCCAGCAGCCGGACTAGCGGGGGGGCCGGCATTACAGATACGCAGTATTTT	CASSRTSGGAGITDTQYF
.	TRBV6-6	TRBD2	TRBJ2-1	TGTGCCAGCAGTCGAATTATCACTAGCGGGGTATACAATGAGCAGTTCTTC	CASSRIITSGVYNEQFF
.	TRBV27	TRBD1	TRBJ2-1	TGTGCCAGCAGCCCACCGCTCGGGACAGGATTCATAAATGAGCAGTTCTTC	CASSPPLGTGFINEQFF
.	TRBV5-1	.	TRBJ2-5	TGCGCCAGCAGGAACCAAGAGACCCAGTACTTC	CASRNQETQYF
few	TRBV2	.	TRBJ1-6	TGTGCCAGCAGTGAGACAGACGGCCTGAATTCACCCCTCCACTTT	CASSETDGLNSPLHF
.	TRBV5-1	.	TRBJ1-1	TGCGCCAGCAGCTTTAGTGCCGGGGGGGTCCCTGAAGCTTTCTTT	CASSFSAGGVPEAFF
.	TRBV7-7	TRBD1	TRBJ2-5	TGTGCCAGCAGCTTAGAACCCAGCCGGACAGGGTTGGAGACCCAGTACTTC	CASSLEPSRTGLETQYF
.	TRBV6-5	.	TRBJ1-2	TGTGCCAGCAGGAACCCAGGGTACGGCTACACCTTC	CASRNPGYGYTF
.	TRBV5-1	TRBD1	TRBJ2-2	TGCGCCAGCAGCCGGGACAGGGCCACCGGGGAGCTGTTTTTT	CASSRDRATGELFF
.	TRBV5-1	.	TRBJ2-5	TGCGCCAGCAGTCCGGTAGGGCCGAGCGAGACCCAGTACTTC	CASSPVGPSETQYF
.	TRBV18	.	TRBJ2-3	TGTGCCAGCTCACCCACAGGCACAGATACGCAGTATTTT	CASSPTGTDTQYF
.	TRBV3-1/TRBV3-2	TRBD1	TRBJ1-2	TGTGCCAGCACCAGTGGACAGGGCATTCAGGGTGGCTACACCTTC	CASTSGQGIQGGYTF
.	TRBV4-2	.	TRBJ1-1	TGTGCCAGCAGCCAAGACCCGGGGAACACTGAAGCTTTCTTT	CASSQDPGNTEAFF
.	TRBV29-1	TRBD1	TRBJ2-1	TGCAGCGTTGAAACCGGGACAGGGGGCGATGAGCAGTTCTTC	CSVETGTGGDEQFF
.	TRBV5-1	TRBD1	TRBJ2-5	TGCGCCAGCAGCTCAGGGACAGGGGGCGTGAAGACCCAGTACTTC	CASSSGTGGVKTQYF
.	TRBV30	.	TRBJ1-6	TGTGCCTGGAGCGGCCTCATTCCATCCCTCCACTTT	CAWSGLIPSLHF
few	TRBV6-5	TRBD1	TRBJ1-6	TGTGCCAGCAGAACCGGGACAGCAAATTCACCCCTCCACTTT	CASRTGTANSPLHF
.	TRBV7-3	.	TRBJ2-5	TGTGCCAGCAGCCGGGACTTGCAAGAGACCCAGTACTTC	CASSRDLQETQYF
.	TRBV25-1	.	TRBJ2-3	TGTGCCAGCAGTGAGTTTACCGATACGCAGTATTTT	CASSEFTDTQYF
.	TRBV7-9	.	TRBJ2-4	TGTGCCAGCAGCTTAGATAAAGGAGCCAAAAACATTCAGTACTTC	CASSLDKGAKNIQYF
.	TRBV5-1	TRBD2	TRBJ2-1	TGCGCCAGCAGCTTGGGAGGTAGCGGGGCGCAAAGTAATGAGCAGTTCTTC	CASSLGGSGAQSNEQFF
.	TRBV19	TRBD1	TRBJ2-2	TGTGCCAGCCGGGACAGGGGGGGGTCGAACACCGGGGAGCTGTTTTTT	CASRDRGGSNTGELFF
.	TRBV7-2	.	TRBJ1-2	TGTGCCAGCAGCGCAACGGCGAACCTTGGGGTGGCTAACTATGGCTACACCTTC	CASSATANLGVANYGYTF
.	TRBV28	.	TRBJ2-2	TGTGCCAGCAGAAGCCGGAACACCGGGGAGCTGTTTTTT	CASRSRNTGELFF
few	TRBV4-2	TRBD1	TRBJ1-5	TGTGCCAGCAGCCAAGATTTACAGGGGCCTGAGCCCCAGCATTTT	CASSQDLQGPEPQHF
.	TRBV19	.	TRBJ1-5	TGTGCCAGTAGTATTTTGGATCGAAATCAGCCCCAGCATTTT	CASSILDRNQPQHF
.	TRBV7-9	TRBD2	TRBJ2-5	TGTGCCAGCAGCCTCACTAGCGGGGGTCGCGAGACCCAGTACTTC	CASSLTSGGRETQYF
.	TRBV24-1	TRBD2	TRBJ2-1	TGTGCCACCAGTGACTGGACTAGCGGGGTCGGCGAGCAGTTCTTC	CATSDWTSGVGEQFF
.	TRBV19	.	TRBJ2-5	TGTGCCAGTAGCACCCCGGACGGCGAAGAGACCCAGTACTTC	CASSTPDGEETQYF
few	TRBV6-5	.	TRBJ1-2	TGTGCCAGCAGTTACTCCGGAGGGCCAACTAACTATGGCTACACCTTC	CASSYSGGPTNYGYTF
.	TRBV19	.	TRBJ2-1	TGTGCCAGTAGTATGATCGCGGGCGGGTACAATGAGCAGTTCTTC	CASSMIAGGYNEQFF
.	TRBV11-1	TRBD1	TRBJ2-5	TGTGCCAGCAGCTTCACAGGGGAAGAGACCCAGTACTTC	CASSFTGEETQYF
.	TRBV2	TRBD1	TRBJ1-5	TGTGCCAGCAGCGGGACAGCCGGGGGTCAGCCCCAGCATTTT	CASSGTAGGQPQHF
.	TRBV7-8	.	TRBJ1-2	TGTGCCAGCAGCTTGGGGGAGACTACAGACTATGGCTACACCTTC	CASSLGETTDYGYTF
.	TRBV30	.	TRBJ1-3	TGTGCCTGGAGCACAGGGATCTCTGGAAACACCATATATTTT	CAWSTGISGNTIYF
.	TRBV20-1	.	TRBJ1-2	TGCAGTGCTAGTGGGGGCTATGGCTACACCTTC	CSASGGYGYTF
medium-sized	TRBV10-1	.	TRBJ2-5	TGCGCCAGCAGTGAGTCGGTGGGGGGCCAAGAGACCCAGTACTTC	CASSESVGGQETQYF
.	TRBV7-2	.	TRBJ1-3	TGTGCCAGCAGCTTAGGCCCCAACTCTGGAAACACCATATATTTT	CASSLGPNSGNTIYF